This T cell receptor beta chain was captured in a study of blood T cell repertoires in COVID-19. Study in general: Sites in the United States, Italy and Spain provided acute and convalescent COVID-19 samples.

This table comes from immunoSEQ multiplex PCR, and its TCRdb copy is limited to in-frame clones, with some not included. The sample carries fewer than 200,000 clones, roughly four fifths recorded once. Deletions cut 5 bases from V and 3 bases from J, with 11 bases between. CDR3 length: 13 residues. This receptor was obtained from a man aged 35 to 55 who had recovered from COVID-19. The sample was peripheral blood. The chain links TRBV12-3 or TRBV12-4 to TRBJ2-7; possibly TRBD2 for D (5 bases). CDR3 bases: TGTGCCAGCAGTCCAGGAGGAAACTACGAGCAGTACTTC. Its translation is CASSPGGNYEQYF.